A selection of T cell receptor beta chains follows, all from one sample in a study of cytotoxic CD8 clonotypes in ibrutinib-treated CLL. The table came from immunoSEQ multiplex PCR; TCRdb's copy has only in-frame clones and leaves some out. This table has about 68,000 clones, roughly 72% appearing once. Sample: PBMCs, taken after 12 months of ibrutinib treatment. The receptor set was obtained from a human donor with chronic lymphocytic leukemia. Each CDR3 is given with its conserved first and last residue. The D gene is left open where the match is weak. Some rows mark clone size as missing; the rest say once, few, many or name a class of expanded clone.

V gene	D gene	clone size	J gene	CDR3 length	CDR3 protein	CDR3 DNA
TRBV11-3	-	-	TRBJ2-6	17	CASSPRDGDSGANVLTF	TGTGCCAGCAGCCCCCGGGACGGCGACTCTGGGGCCAACGTCCTGACTTTC
TRBV4-2	-	-	TRBJ2-1	16	CASSQEERVPHNEQFF	TGTGCCAGCAGCCAAGAGGAGCGGGTCCCCCACAATGAGCAGTTCTTC
TRBV28	-	-	TRBJ2-3	14	CASSLPGSPDTQYF	TGTGCCAGCAGTTTGCCCGGGAGTCCAGATACGCAGTATTTT
TRBV9	-	few	TRBJ2-7	15	CASSVAGGLAYEQYF	TGTGCCAGCAGCGTAGCCGGGGGGCTGGCCTACGAGCAGTACTTC
TRBV11-2	-	few	TRBJ1-2	13	CASSLDRRDGYTF	TGTGCCAGCAGCTTAGATAGGAGGGATGGCTACACCTTC
TRBV5-4	-	-	TRBJ2-1	15	CASSPVVSTANEQFF	TGTGCCAGCAGCCCTGTAGTGAGTACAGCCAATGAGCAGTTCTTC
TRBV4-3	-	-	TRBJ1-1	14	CASSQGVRGTEAFF	TGCGCCAGCAGCCAAGGGGTGCGGGGCACTGAAGCTTTCTTT
TRBV11-1	TRBD2	-	TRBJ2-1	15	CASSLVGRGGHEQFF	TGTGCCAGCAGCTTAGTGGGTCGGGGGGGCCATGAGCAGTTCTTC
TRBV6-4	TRBD1	-	TRBJ1-5	13	CASSGQGGQPQHF	TGTGCCAGCAGTGGACAGGGAGGACAGCCCCAGCATTTT
TRBV6-5	-	-	TRBJ1-2	14	CASSYYSGSGGYTF	TGTGCCAGCAGTTATTACTCAGGGTCTGGTGGCTACACCTTC
TRBV7-9	TRBD1	-	TRBJ1-1	14	CASSLDRGLTEAFF	TGTGCCAGCAGCTTAGACAGGGGGCTTACTGAAGCTTTCTTT
TRBV6-6	TRBD1	-	TRBJ2-1	15	CASSRRDRARNEQFF	TGTGCCAGCAGTAGACGGGACAGGGCGCGTAATGAGCAGTTCTTC
TRBV6-5	TRBD1	-	TRBJ2-3	15	CASSWRGTGTDTQYF	TGTGCCAGCAGTTGGAGAGGGACAGGCACAGATACGCAGTATTTT
TRBV11-2	-	-	TRBJ1-6	13	CASRGSYNSPLHF	TGTGCCAGTAGGGGCTCCTATAATTCACCCCTCCACTTT
TRBV19	TRBD1	-	TRBJ2-2	14	CASIPTGVGGELFF	TGTGCCAGTATTCCTACAGGGGTCGGCGGGGAGCTGTTTTTT
TRBV28	TRBD1	-	TRBJ2-7	15	CASSYRDREGNEQYF	TGTGCCAGCAGTTACCGGGACAGGGAAGGGAACGAGCAGTACTTC
TRBV30	TRBD1	-	TRBJ2-3	15	CAWSEGARVTDTQYF	TGTGCCTGGAGTGAGGGGGCGCGGGTCACAGATACGCAGTATTTT
TRBV30	-	once	TRBJ1-1	13	CAWKVMMNTEAFF	TGTGCCTGGAAGGTGATGATGAACACTGAAGCTTTCTTT
TRBV5-5	-	-	TRBJ2-5	15	CASSLDAIRGETQYF	TGTGCCAGCAGCTTGGATGCGATACGGGGGGAGACCCAGTACTTC
TRBV7-9	-	-	TRBJ2-5	15	CASTKYRESVETQYF	TGTGCCAGCACAAAGTACAGGGAGAGTGTAGAGACCCAGTACTTC
TRBV28	-	-	TRBJ2-7	14	CASSVQLRLYEQYF	TGTGCCAGCAGTGTCCAGCTAAGATTATACGAGCAGTACTTC
TRBV7-6	TRBD1	once	TRBJ1-6	16	CASSRTGGGRDSPLHF	TGTGCCAGCAGCCGCACAGGGGGCGGAAGGGATTCACCCCTCCACTTT
TRBV4-3	TRBD1	-	TRBJ2-1	15	CASSQETGPYNEQFF	TGCGCCAGCAGCCAAGAGACAGGGCCCTACAATGAGCAGTTCTTC
TRBV7-2	-	-	TRBJ2-7	15	CASSLAPHASYEQYF	TGTGCCAGCAGCTTAGCTCCCCATGCGTCCTACGAGCAGTACTTC
TRBV2	-	few	TRBJ2-7	11	CASSEVLLLFF	TGTGCCAGCAGTGAAGTACTCTTACTCTTTTTC
TRBV15	TRBD1	-	TRBJ2-3	18	CATSTSPVWDSPTDTQYF	TGTGCCACCAGCACCTCACCCGTATGGGACAGTCCCACAGATACGCAGTATTTT
TRBV9	-	-	TRBJ1-1	13	CASSVARATEAFF	TGTGCCAGCAGCGTAGCCAGGGCCACTGAAGCTTTCTTT
TRBV5-4	-	-	TRBJ1-1	15	CASSLGVGLNTEAFF	TGTGCCAGCAGCTTGGGAGTAGGGCTGAACACTGAAGCTTTCTTT
TRBV7-2	TRBD2	-	TRBJ2-7	15	CASSSGRGGTYEQYF	TGTGCCAGCAGCTCCGGGAGGGGGGGGACGTACGAGCAGTACTTC
TRBV6-1	TRBD1	-	TRBJ1-5	17	CASSEPGQGAGNQPQHF	TGTGCCAGCAGCGAACCGGGACAGGGGGCTGGCAATCAGCCCCAGCATTTT